These 21 T cell receptor beta chains share one sample of origin, sequenced in a study of metastatic and nonmetastatic thyroid tumors. TCRdb re-called clones from the PCR reads using MiXCR. The sample contains 30,000 to 40,000 clones, roughly 13% of which appear only once. All patients reached thyroid surgery having received no treatment beforehand. Sequenced input: blood. The receptors here all came from a female donor with papillary thyroid cancer or a benign thyroid nodule (not recorded which). Some clones in this sample may be carry-over from other donors' samples.

In its sample, this clone was seen a few times. A much larger clone lies a single base off, so this may be a read error. V usage is TRBV7-3 and J usage is TRBJ1-3; D gene ambiguous. CDR3 length equals 13 residues. The germline gives CDR1 SGHTA, CDR2 FQGTGA. V lost 8 bases to trimming and J lost 0 bases, with 8 bases between them. The CDR3 is CASVLTSGNTIYF. In nucleotides, the CDR3 is TGTGCCAGCGTTCTCACCTCTGGAAACACCATATATTTT.

By sample fraction, this clone is medium-sized. V usage is TRBV6-5 and J usage is TRBJ1-2; 8 bases align to TRBD1. The germline CDR1 and CDR2 sequences are MNHEY and SVGAGI. V was clipped by 0 bases and J by 6 bases; unmatched bases: 9. The CDR3 has 16 amino acids. In DNA, the CDR3 is TGTGCCAGCAGTTACTCGAGGCCAGGGGGCGCCCATGGCTACACCTTC. Amino acids: CASSYSRPGGAHGYTF.

This rearrangement joins TRBV24-1 to TRBJ1-5; TRBD1 might be the D (5 bases). Germline assignment: CDR1 KGHDR and CDR2 SFDVKD. The V end was cut by 7 bases, the J end by 6 bases, with 12 bases between. The CDR3 is made up of 13 amino acids. The CDR3 DNA is TGTGCCACCAGCCGGACTGGGGGTCAGCCCCAGCATTTT. Protein sequence: CATSRTGGQPQHF.

This clone was counted ten times or more. A much larger clone sits a single nucleotide away, making a read error possible. Other DNA sequences of this sample code for an identical CDR3. This chain uses TRBV12-3 or TRBV12-4 with TRBJ2-3, with D perhaps TRBD2 (7 bases). V shed 5 bases and J shed 2 bases, with 14 bases lying between them. The CDR3 runs to 15 residues. CDR3 nucleotides: TGTGCCAGCAGTATAGGAGGGGGGGTCACAGATACGCAGTATTTT. It codes for CASSIGGGVTDTQYF.

This clone appeared many times. The rearrangement uses TRBV6-5 and TRBJ2-1; tentatively, D is TRBD2 (6 bases). This CDR3 has 17 residues. Germline V gives CDR1 MNHEY, CDR2 SVGAGI. V lost 4 bases, J lost 3 bases, and 19 bases lay in between. The chain's CDR3 is CASSSPLGLGNYNEQFF. The CDR3 DNA reads as TGTGCCAGCAGTTCCCCCCTGGGACTGGGCAACTACAATGAGCAGTTCTTC.

The chain employs TRBV7-6 and TRBJ2-7; D is undetermined. V gave up 1 base and J gave up 5 bases, with 6 bases separating them. Germline CDR1 SGHVS, CDR2 FNYEAQ. The CDR3 length is 12 residues. CDR3 sequence reads: CASSLVPDEQYF. In DNA form, the CDR3 reads TGTGCCAGCAGCTTAGTGCCGGACGAGCAGTACTTC.

This clone appeared many times. This sequence joins TRBV9 and TRBJ1-1; no clear D gene. CDR1 is SGDLS and CDR2 is YYNGEE in the germline V gene. There are 16 residues in the CDR3. Trimming took 4 bases from V and 6 from J, leaving 22 bases between them. The CDR3 sequence: CASSPHPAQVGAEAFF. CDR3 in DNA: TGTGCCAGCAGCCCGCACCCGGCGCAGGTGGGCGCTGAAGCTTTCTTT.

This clone was seen many times. V is TRBV28 and J is TRBJ2-3, with a tentative D call TRBD1 (7 bases). CDR3 length: 15 residues. Germline lookup yields CDR1 MDHEN and CDR2 SYDVKM. V gave up 8 bases and J gave up 0 bases, with 15 bases separating them. In nucleotides, the CDR3 is TGTGCCAGCCAAAAGGGGGGACAGAGCACAGATACGCAGTATTTT. This gives the protein CASQKGGQSTDTQYF.

This clone has only a few counts. The V call is TRBV28, the J call TRBJ2-7; the D gene is possibly TRBD1 (5 bases). This CDR3 comprises 16 residues. Per the germline V gene, CDR1 is MDHEN and CDR2 is SYDVKM. Trimming removed 2 bases at V and 5 bases at J, with 19 bases between. CDR3 loop: CASSLVSAEIRDEQYF. The CDR3 DNA is TGTGCCAGCAGTTTAGTTAGTGCGGAGATCAGGGACGAGCAGTACTTC.

This clone has a count of ten or more. The chain employs TRBV27 and TRBJ1-5; D uncertain. Germline CDR1 reads MNHEY; CDR2 reads SMNVEV (reference sequence). CDR3 length: 14 residues. Between the trimmed V and J ends, which lost 2 bases and 5 bases, there was a span of 10 bases. The CDR3 is CASSLTTMDQPQHF. In DNA, the CDR3 is TGTGCCAGCAGTTTAACCACGATGGATCAGCCCCAGCATTTT.

This clone was picked up a small number of times. The chain recombines TRBV28 with TRBJ2-3; weak D call: TRBD1 (6 bases). The V and J ends lost 3 bases and 3 bases respectively, with 16 bases between them. The CDR3 is 16 residues long. CDR1 is MDHEN, CDR2 SYDVKM, per germline. This CDR3 is CASSLGFRGGTDTQYF. DNA for the CDR3: TGTGCCAGCAGTTTGGGGTTTCGAGGGGGAACAGATACGCAGTATTTT.

Notes on this clone: A much larger clone differs by one base, so this may be a read error. The chain uses TRBV28 and TRBJ2-5; TRBD1 agrees at 8 bases. This CDR3 is built from 16 residues. V lost 6 bases and J lost 1; bases outside the gene matches: 10. Per the germline V gene, CDR1 is MDHEN and CDR2 is SYDVKM. CDR3 protein: CASRPGGAVVQETQYF. Written as DNA, the CDR3 is TGTGCCAGCAGGCCAGGGGGCGCAGTGGTCCAAGAGACCCAGTACTTC.

This clone was counted at least ten times. The gene calls are TRBV3-1 and TRBJ1-6, with TRBD1 identical over 8 bases. V shed 3 bases, J shed 5 bases, and the junction held 6 bases outside the gene matches. Germline CDR1 is LGHDT and CDR2 is YNNKEL (reference sequence). The CDR3 is made up of 16 amino acids. This CDR3 reads CASSHFPGQDNSPLHF. The CDR3 bases are TGTGCCAGCAGCCACTTTCCGGGACAGGATAATTCACCCCTCCACTTT.

This clone has just a few counts. A clone one base away is much larger, so this may be a read error. The chain carries TRBV7-9 and TRBJ2-5; TRBD2 might be the D (6 bases). This CDR3 has 16 residues. The germline V gene encodes CDR1 SEHNR and CDR2 FQNEAQ (reference sequence). V gave up 5 bases and J gave up 1 base, with 17 bases separating them. CDR3 region: CASSPRLEGAQETQYF. In DNA, the CDR3 is TGTGCCAGCAGCCCGCGACTAGAGGGAGCCCAAGAGACCCAGTACTTC.

Ten or more counts support this clone. This sequence joins TRBV12-3 or TRBV12-4 and TRBJ1-2; no clear D gene. The CDR3 consists of 11 residues. V lost 6 bases to trimming and J lost 4 bases, with 6 bases between them. The CDR3 sequence: CASSLLYGYTF. The CDR3 nucleotides read TGTGCCAGCAGCCTCCTCTATGGCTACACCTTC.

As to this clone: One end of the junction is discordant with germline, which a read error may explain. This chain links TRBV20-1 with TRBJ1-2; no firm D call. CDR1 DFQATT and CDR2 SNEGSKA come from the germline V gene (reference sequence). This CDR3 contains 13 residues. The CDR3 bases are TGCAGTGCCGGCCAGGTAGCGAACTATGGCTACACCTTT. Translated: CSAGQVANYGYTF.

This clone came up many times. The V and J genes are TRBV18 and TRBJ2-2, with D possibly matching TRBD2 (5 bases). Deletions cut 0 bases from V and 8 bases from J, with 10 bases between. The CDR3 has 14 residues. Germline V gives CDR1 KGHSH, CDR2 LQKENI. This CDR3 reads CASSPPIGRGELFF. CDR3 coding DNA: TGTGCCAGCTCACCACCGATAGGGAGAGGGGAGCTGTTTTTT.

J is TRBJ2-1 and V is TRBV4-1, with D hard to call. The germline V gene encodes CDR1 MGHRA and CDR2 YSYEKL. CDR3 length: 13 amino acids. The V end lost 3 bases, the J end lost 13 bases, and 16 bases lay between the germline ends. CDR3 loop: CASSHSHNNYQFF. The CDR3 DNA is TGCGCCAGCAGCCATTCACATAACAATTACCAGTTCTTC.

On this clone: This CDR3 is also generated by other DNA sequences in the sample. This chain uses TRBV5-6 with TRBJ2-7; D not certain. The CDR3 has 12 residues. Germline CDR1 is SGHDT and CDR2 is YYEEEE. V lost 4 bases, J lost 0 bases, and 5 bases lay in between. The CDR3 is CASSLSSYEQYF. DNA of the CDR3: TGTGCCAGCAGCCTCAGCTCCTACGAGCAGTACTTC. Complete variable domain (other parts from reference TRBV5-6 and TRBJ2-7): DAGVTQSPTHLIKTRGQQVTLRCSPKSGHDTVSWYQQALGQGPQFIFQYYEEEERQRGNFPDRFSGHQFPNYSSELNVNALLLGDSALYLCASSLSSYEQYFGPGTRLTVT.

This clone turned up a few times. The chain recombines TRBV6-1 with TRBJ1-6; weak D call: TRBD1 (6 bases). The CDR3 covers 12 residues. V was trimmed by 8 bases and J by 7 bases, leaving 9 bases between them. Germline V gene sequence: CDR1 MNHNS, CDR2 SASEGT. CDR3 coding DNA: TGTGCCAGCGGGCAGGGGAATTCACCCCTCCACTTT. It translates to CASGQGNSPLHF.

By its share, this clone is medium-sized. This chain uses TRBV12-3 or TRBV12-4 with TRBJ2-1, with TRBD2 as a possible D gene (6 bases). V was clipped by 4 bases and J by 6 bases, with 10 bases between them. This CDR3 contains 13 residues. The CDR3 loop is CASSSSSANEQFF. The CDR3 nucleotides are TGTGCCAGCAGTTCTTCTAGCGCCAATGAGCAGTTCTTC.